The present entry profiles one T cell receptor beta chain with its context. Clones were sequenced by immunoSEQ multiplex PCR, and TCRdb holds only the in-frame ones, with some missing. Of 95,000 or so clones in the sample, around 85% are singletons; the top ten hold less than 5%. Systemic immunosuppression or a history of autoimmune disease excluded patients. This entry is derived from a study of OX40 agonist ivuxolimab in advanced cancers. The clonotype was recovered from an adult with an advanced solid tumor such as melanoma, head and neck, liver or kidney cancer. This sample comprised CD4+ or CD8+ T cells sorted from blood, obtained in a trial of the OX40 agonist ivuxolimab.

The CDR3 DNA reads TGTGCCAGCAGTCGGACTAGCGGGATCTACGAGCAGTACTTC. Translation gives CASSRTSGIYEQYF. The J gene is TRBJ2-7, the V gene TRBV27; 12 bases are a match to TRBD2. Germline V gene lookup returns CDR1 MNHEY and CDR2 SMNVEV (reference sequence). V shed 5 bases and J 3 bases; nucleotides not matched to a gene: 2. The CDR3 is 14 residues long.